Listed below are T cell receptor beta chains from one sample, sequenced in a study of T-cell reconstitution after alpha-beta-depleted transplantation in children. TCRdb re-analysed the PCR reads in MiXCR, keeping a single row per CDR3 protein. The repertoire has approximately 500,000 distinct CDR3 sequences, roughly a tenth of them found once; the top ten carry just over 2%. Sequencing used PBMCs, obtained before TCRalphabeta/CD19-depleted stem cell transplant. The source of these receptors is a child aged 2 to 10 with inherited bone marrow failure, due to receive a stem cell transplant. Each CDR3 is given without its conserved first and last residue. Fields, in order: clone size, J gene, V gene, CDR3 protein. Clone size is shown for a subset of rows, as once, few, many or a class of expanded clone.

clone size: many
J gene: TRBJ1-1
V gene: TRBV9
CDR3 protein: ASSGDRGGRTEAF

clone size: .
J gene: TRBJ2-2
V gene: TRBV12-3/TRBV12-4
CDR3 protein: ASRVLAGELF

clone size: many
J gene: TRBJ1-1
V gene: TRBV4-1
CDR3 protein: ASSQNRGQGEAF

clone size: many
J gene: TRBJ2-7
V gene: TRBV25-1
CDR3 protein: ASSEGGTDSYEQY

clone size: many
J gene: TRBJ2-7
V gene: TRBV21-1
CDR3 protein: ASTGTGCYEQY

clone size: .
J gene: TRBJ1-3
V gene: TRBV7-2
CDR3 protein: ASSGQGYAGNTIY

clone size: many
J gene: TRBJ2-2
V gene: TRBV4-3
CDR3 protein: ASRPWIAGGSGTGELF

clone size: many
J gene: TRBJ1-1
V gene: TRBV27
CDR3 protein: ASSFYNMNTEAF

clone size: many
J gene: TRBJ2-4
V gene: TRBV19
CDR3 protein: ASIHGGHQY

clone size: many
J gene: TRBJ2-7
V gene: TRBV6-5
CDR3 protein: ASSYDSSSYEQY

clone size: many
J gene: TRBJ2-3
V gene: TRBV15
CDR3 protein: ATSRSEREISTDTQY

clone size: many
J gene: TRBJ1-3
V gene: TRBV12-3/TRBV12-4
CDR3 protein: ASSLPLSGNTIY

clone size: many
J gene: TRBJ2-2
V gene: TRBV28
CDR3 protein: ASSFSGLAGPNTGELF

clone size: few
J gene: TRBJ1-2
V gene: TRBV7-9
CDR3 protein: ASSLDGYRNYGYT

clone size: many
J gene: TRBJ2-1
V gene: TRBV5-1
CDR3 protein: ASAAPDRPYNEQF

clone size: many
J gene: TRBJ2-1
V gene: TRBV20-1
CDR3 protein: SARPGTGGREQF

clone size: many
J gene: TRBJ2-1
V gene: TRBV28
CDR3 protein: ASSSTGGFNEQF

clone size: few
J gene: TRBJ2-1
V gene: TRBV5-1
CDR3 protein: ASSWGLASDEQF

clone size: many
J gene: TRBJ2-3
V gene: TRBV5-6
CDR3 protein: ASSLQTSGRSTQY

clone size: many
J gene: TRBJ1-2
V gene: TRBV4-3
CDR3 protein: ASSHAATLSGYGYT

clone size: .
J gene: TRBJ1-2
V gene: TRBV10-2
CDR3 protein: ASSGNFYGYT

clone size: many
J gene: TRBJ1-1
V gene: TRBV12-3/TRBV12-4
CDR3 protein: ATGGDMNTEAF

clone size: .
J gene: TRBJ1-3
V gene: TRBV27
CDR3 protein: ASSQQASGNTIY

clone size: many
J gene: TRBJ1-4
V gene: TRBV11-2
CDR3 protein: ASSHLAPGSREKLF

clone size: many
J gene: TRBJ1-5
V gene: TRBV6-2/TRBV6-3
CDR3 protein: ASSYFNGRNQPQH

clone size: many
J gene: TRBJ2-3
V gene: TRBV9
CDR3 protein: ASSTQDRRHTDTQY

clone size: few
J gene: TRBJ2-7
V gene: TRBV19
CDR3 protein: ASSRDSHSYEQY

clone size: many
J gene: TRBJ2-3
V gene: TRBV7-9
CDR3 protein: ASSGQGVIDTQY

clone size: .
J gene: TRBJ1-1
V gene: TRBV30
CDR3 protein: AWSVLVSEAF

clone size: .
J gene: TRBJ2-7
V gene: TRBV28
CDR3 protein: ASSFRTGQGEAATYEQY

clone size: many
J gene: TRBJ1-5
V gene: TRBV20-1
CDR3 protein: SATRDSLVQPQH

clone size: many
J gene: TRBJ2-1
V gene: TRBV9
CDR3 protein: ASSQRVAVGDEQF

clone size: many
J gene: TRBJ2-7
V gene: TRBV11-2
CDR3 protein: ASSLHRVREQY

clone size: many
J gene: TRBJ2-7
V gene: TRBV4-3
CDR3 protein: ASSEGAGGAYEQY

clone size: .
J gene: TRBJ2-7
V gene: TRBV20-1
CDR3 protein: SAIGLTYEQY

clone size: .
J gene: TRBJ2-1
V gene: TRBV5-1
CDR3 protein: ASSLGSHAYNEQF

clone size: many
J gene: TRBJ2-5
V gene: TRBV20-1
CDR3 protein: SAKRGGNQETQY

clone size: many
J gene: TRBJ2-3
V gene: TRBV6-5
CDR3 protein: ASLSVGDKKY

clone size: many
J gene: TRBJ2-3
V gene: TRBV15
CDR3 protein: ATSRDLDSGSGADTQY

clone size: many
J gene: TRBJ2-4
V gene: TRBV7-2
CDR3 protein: ASSLVAGDIQY

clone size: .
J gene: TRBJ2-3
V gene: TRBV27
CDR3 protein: ASSFRGITDTQY

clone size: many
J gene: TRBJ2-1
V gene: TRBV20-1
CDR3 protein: SARRYNEQF

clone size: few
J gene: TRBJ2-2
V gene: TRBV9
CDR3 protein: ASTSWWANTGELF